What follows is one TCR beta chain and its context. Its antigen is unidentified. Germline V gives CDR1 SNHLY, CDR2 FYNNEI. The CDR3 sequence is 12 residues long. The ends were cut back, 5 bases at V and 6 bases at J, with 10 bases in the middle. Clones were sequenced by immunoSEQ multiplex PCR, and TCRdb holds only the in-frame ones, with some missing. The data show 8,500 to 14,000 clones, with 60% to 80% seen just once and under 11% held by the top ten. The sample originates from a study of PD-1 blockade in classical Hodgkin lymphoma. General study results and limits: Newly diagnosed patients reportedly had lower baseline TCR diversity than healthy donors.

Each patient experienced a relapse that followed autologous stem cell transplantation, and brentuximab vedotin exposure varied. The sequences come from peripheral blood mononuclear cells (PBMCs), collected at baseline. The chain recombines TRBV2 with TRBJ1-2; a possible D gene is TRBD1 (6 bases). This receptor was identified in a human donor with classical Hodgkin lymphoma. The CDR3 here is CASSPQGNGYTF. The DNA of the CDR3 is TGTGCCAGCAGTCCACAGGGAAATGGCTACACCTTC. Filled out from reference TRBV2 and TRBJ1-2, the complete variable domain reads EPEVTQTPSHQVTQMGQEVILRCVPISNHLYFYWYRQILGQKVEFLVSFYNNEISEKSEIFDDQFSVERPDGSNFTLKIRSTKLEDSAMYFCASSPQGNGYTFGSGTRLTVV.